The clone carrying this T cell receptor beta chain was observed once. These data come from a study of blood T cell repertoires in COVID-19. The repertoire was sequenced with immunoSEQ multiplex PCR; TCRdb's copy has only in-frame clones and lacks some. Seen here are a few hundred thousand clones, roughly nine tenths observed once, and the top ten hold around 0.94%. The CDR3 consists of 15 residues. Trimming removed 4 bases at V and 4 bases at J, with 14 bases between. Per the germline V gene, CDR1 is SGHTA and CDR2 is FQGNSA. Those designated as exposed participants met a COVID-19 case within 2 weeks before study entry.

The chain links TRBV7-2 to TRBJ2-1; D is possibly TRBD2 (6 bases). Material: PBMCs or T cells enriched from blood (not recorded which). The TCR sequence derives from a middle-aged woman who had been exposed to COVID-19. CDR3 residues: CASSSQTSFYNEQFF. In DNA, the CDR3 is TGTGCCAGCAGCTCTCAGACTAGTTTTTACAATGAGCAGTTCTTC.